Listed below are T cell receptor beta chains from one sample, sequenced in a study of blood T cell repertoires in COVID-19. Repertoires were generated with immunoSEQ multiplex PCR, while TCRdb's copy carries only in-frame clones and drops some. The sample consists of fewer than 300,000 clones, roughly 90% of them appearing once. Material for sequencing was peripheral blood. The source of these receptors is a man in his thirties or forties with acute or convalescent COVID-19. The CDR3 runs from the conserved cysteine through the conserved F or W. Each record gives: V gene, CDR3 length, D gene, clone size, J gene, CDR3 protein, CDR3 DNA. D genes are given only for firm matches. Size is omitted from some rows. Given values are once, few, many or a class for expanded clones.

TRBV7-9	15	NA	NA	TRBJ1-4	CASSLVQGENEKLFF	TGTGCCAGCAGCTTAGTTCAAGGAGAAAATGAAAAACTGTTTTTT
TRBV28	18	TRBD1	NA	TRBJ1-5	CASSPTGTGADSNQPQHF	TGTGCCAGCAGCCCAACCGGGACAGGGGCCGATAGCAATCAGCCCCAGCATTTT
TRBV30	13	NA	NA	TRBJ1-6	CAWSIFGFSPLHF	TGTGCCTGGAGTATCTTCGGGTTTTCACCCCTCCACTTT
TRBV18	15	NA	NA	TRBJ1-2	CASSPPQGSHYGYTF	TGTGCCAGCTCACCTCCTCAGGGTTCTCACTATGGCTACACCTTC
TRBV6-6	14	TRBD1	NA	TRBJ2-7	CASGTGGRFHEQYF	TGTGCCAGCGGAACAGGGGGCAGGTTCCACGAGCAGTACTTC
TRBV10-1	13	TRBD1	NA	TRBJ1-1	CASQQGVNTEAFF	TGCGCCAGCCAACAGGGGGTAAACACTGAAGCTTTCTTT
TRBV5-4	14	NA	NA	TRBJ2-2	CASSLDSYTGELFF	TGTGCCAGCAGCCTTGACTCTTACACCGGGGAGCTGTTTTTT
TRBV28	15	NA	NA	TRBJ1-2	CASSPGGGGVYGYTF	TGTGCCAGCAGTCCTGGTGGGGGCGGTGTCTATGGCTACACCTTC
TRBV15	16	TRBD1	NA	TRBJ2-7	CATSNPRAQGAYEQYF	TGTGCCACCAGCAACCCAAGGGCACAGGGGGCCTACGAGCAGTACTTC
TRBV5-1	13	TRBD2	NA	TRBJ2-5	CASSAGASGAQYF	TGCGCCAGCTCGGCGGGAGCAAGCGGGGCCCAGTACTTC
TRBV7-3	13	NA	NA	TRBJ2-7	CASSLTGTNEQYF	TGTGCCAGCAGCTTAACCGGGACAAACGAGCAGTACTTC
TRBV2	14	NA	once	TRBJ2-7	CASSGTPLPYEQYF	TGTGCCAGCAGTGGGACACCCCTTCCCTACGAGCAGTACTTC
TRBV18	16	TRBD2	NA	TRBJ2-3	CASSKTSGSGTDTQYF	TGTGCCAGCTCCAAGACTAGCGGATCGGGCACAGATACGCAGTATTTT
TRBV28	14	NA	NA	TRBJ1-5	CASSLVGGDQPQHF	TGTGCCAGCAGTTTAGTGGGAGGGGATCAGCCCCAGCATTTT
TRBV6-1	16	NA	NA	TRBJ2-5	CASSEALGGGGETQYF	TGTGCCAGCAGTGAAGCTCTGGGGGGGGGCGGCGAGACCCAGTACTTC
TRBV28	12	TRBD1	NA	TRBJ2-7	CASSTGTGEQYF	TGTGCCAGCAGTACCGGGACAGGAGAGCAGTACTTC
TRBV28	13	NA	NA	TRBJ1-2	CASSSPGYYGYTF	TGTGCCAGCAGTTCGCCCGGGTACTATGGCTACACCTTC
TRBV6-5	13	TRBD1	NA	TRBJ1-6	CASSPRGSSPLHF	TGTGCCAGCAGCCCCAGGGGGAGTTCACCCCTCCACTTT
TRBV5-3	14	NA	once	TRBJ1-1	CARSLGQPNTEAFF	TGTGCCAGAAGCTTGGGACAGCCGAACACTGAAGCTTTCTTT
TRBV3-1/TRBV3-2	15	TRBD1	NA	TRBJ1-4	CASSQTGTANEKLFF	TGTGCCAGCAGCCAAACCGGGACAGCTAATGAAAAACTGTTTTTT
TRBV27	17	TRBD1	NA	TRBJ1-1	CASSVTGVGARRAEAFF	TGTGCCAGCAGTGTCACAGGGGTCGGGGCTCGGAGGGCTGAAGCTTTCTTT
TRBV27	16	NA	NA	TRBJ1-6	CASSFFPWGDNSPLHF	TGTGCCAGCAGTTTCTTCCCTTGGGGCGATAATTCACCCCTCCACTTT
TRBV2	16	TRBD2	NA	TRBJ2-1	CASSEAVGGSYNEQFF	TGTGCCAGCAGTGAAGCTGTGGGAGGGTCCTACAATGAGCAGTTCTTC
TRBV18	17	NA	NA	TRBJ1-1	CASSPPNHLAGNTEAFF	TGTGCCAGCTCACCACCTAACCATCTGGCGGGAAACACTGAAGCTTTCTTT
TRBV7-8	17	TRBD2	many	TRBJ2-5	CASSRTGTSGSQETQYF	TGTGCCAGCAGCCGAACCGGGACTAGCGGGTCCCAAGAGACCCAGTACTTC
TRBV19	14	TRBD1	NA	TRBJ1-5	CASNDRGSRQPQHF	TGTGCCAGTAATGACAGGGGCAGCCGTCAGCCCCAGCATTTT
TRBV18	13	NA	NA	TRBJ2-7	CASSPRRGHEQYF	TGTGCCAGCTCACCCCGGCGGGGCCACGAGCAGTACTTC
TRBV5-1	16	NA	once	TRBJ2-1	CASSYTGLFGGNEQFF	TGCGCCAGCAGCTATACAGGGTTGTTTGGCGGTAATGAGCAGTTCTTC
TRBV18	14	TRBD2	few	TRBJ2-5	CASSESAGGETQYF	TGTGCCAGCTCAGAGTCAGCGGGGGGTGAGACCCAGTACTTC
TRBV19	15	NA	NA	TRBJ2-7	CASSIEARSSYEQYF	TGTGCCAGTAGTATAGAGGCAAGGAGTAGCTACGAGCAGTACTTC
TRBV19	14	NA	NA	TRBJ2-7	CASSAGQSSYEQYF	TGTGCCAGTAGTGCGGGACAGAGCTCCTACGAGCAGTACTTC
TRBV18	13	NA	NA	TRBJ1-1	CASSPNRFTEAFF	TGTGCCAGCTCACCAAACAGGTTCACTGAAGCTTTCTTT
TRBV30	13	NA	once	TRBJ1-5	CAWSVAGHQPQHF	TGTGCCTGGAGTGTAGCGGGCCATCAGCCCCAGCATTTT
TRBV7-9	15	NA	NA	TRBJ1-4	CASSLVTQAPGKLFF	TGTGCCAGCAGCTTAGTTACACAGGCGCCTGGAAAACTGTTTTTT
TRBV28	15	TRBD1	NA	TRBJ2-3	CASSLSGTGTDTQYF	TGTGCCAGCAGTTTAAGTGGGACAGGGACAGATACGCAGTATTTT
TRBV28	13	NA	NA	TRBJ2-7	CASSLQQPYEQYF	TGTGCCAGCAGTTTACAACAGCCCTACGAGCAGTACTTC
TRBV28	13	NA	NA	TRBJ2-7	CASNTPGLGEQYF	TGTGCCAGCAACACCCCGGGGTTAGGCGAGCAGTACTTC
TRBV29-1	12	TRBD1	NA	TRBJ1-2	CSVGGTGVGYTF	TGCAGCGTTGGTGGGACAGGGGTTGGCTACACCTTC
TRBV28	13	TRBD1	NA	TRBJ1-1	CASRRDRATEAFF	TGTGCCAGCAGACGAGACAGGGCCACTGAAGCTTTCTTT
TRBV11-2	13	NA	NA	TRBJ1-2	CASSLSSTDGYTF	TGTGCCAGCAGCTTGAGCTCTACTGATGGCTACACCTTC
TRBV28	13	NA	NA	TRBJ1-5	CASTLTGYQPQHF	TGTGCCAGCACCCTGACAGGTTATCAGCCCCAGCATTTT